A selection of T cell receptor beta chains follows, all from one sample in a study of tumor-infiltrating lymphocytes in oesophageal squamous cell carcinoma. One entry per CDR3 protein results from TCRdb running MiXCR on the PCR reads. The sample comprises just under 20,000 distinct CDR3 sequences, 39% of which are singletons, and approximately 20% rests with the top ten. Sequencing input: esophageal tumor tissue. These receptors were taken from a male donor with esophageal squamous cell carcinoma. CDR3s include the opening cysteine and the closing phenylalanine or tryptophan. Fields, in order: V gene, J gene, CDR3 protein.

>TRBV27|TRBJ2-7
CASSLSGDSNYYEQYF
>TRBV6-4|TRBJ1-1
CASTNLGRTFF
>TRBV7-4|TRBJ2-2
CASSLPGTANTGELFF
>TRBV7-4|.
CASSLGLTGGLGETQYF
>TRBV7-2|TRBJ2-2
CASSLQQLTGELFF
>TRBV7-9|TRBJ1-5
CASSSNRTRQPQHF
>TRBV7-2|TRBJ2-1
CASSTDRGFYNEQFF
>TRBV6-6|TRBJ1-5
CASSVEPGHQPQHF
>TRBV7-3|TRBJ2-3
CASSFYADTQYF
>TRBV7-2|TRBJ2-1
CASTPGQSYNEQFF
>TRBV7-2|TRBJ1-6
CGSSPMGTGHYEQYF
>TRBV27|.
CASSPRTGSYEQYF
>TRBV7-4|.
CASSSPPGDGDNNEQFF
>TRBV7-9|TRBJ1-6
CASSLGQSNSPLHF
>TRBV7-2|TRBJ2-7
CASSLGPRAYEQYF
>TRBV7-4|.
CASSLAQNSLQETQYF
>TRBV11-2|.
CASSLAGEWNEQFF
>TRBV25-1|TRBJ1-5
CASSAGTDDSNQPQHF
>TRBV7-6|TRBJ1-4
CASSSAGLREKLFF
>TRBV7-8|.
CASSLGGMWYEQYF
>TRBV7-3|TRBJ2-2
CASSPDRRGGTGELFF
>TRBV6-6|.
CASSSRGGASYEQYF
>TRBV6-1|TRBJ2-7
CASKSTTGGAYEQYF
>TRBV11-3|TRBJ2-2
CASSSRDRGPNTGELFF
>TRBV11-2|TRBJ1-2
CASSLGRDRGPNYGYTF
>TRBV19|TRBJ2-1
CASSTKAGASYNEQFF
>TRBV19|TRBJ2-1
CASSITGVSYNEQFF
>TRBV6-6|.
CASSYSEAGYEQYF
>TRBV29-1|TRBJ1-6
CSVGAEGEQYF
>TRBV7-2|TRBJ2-7
CASSLLYVAAYEQYF
>TRBV6-6|TRBJ1-5
CASSYNRGEPQHF
>TRBV6-1|TRBJ2-7
CASRTGSVYEQYF
>TRBV7-9|TRBJ2-7
CTSTKTGRNSYEQYF
>TRBV24-1|TRBJ2-1
CATRAGTSSYNEQFF
>TRBV5-4|TRBJ2-1
CASSLRGRGRDCEQFF
>TRBV10-3|.
CATVFPGTDSYEQYF
>TRBV12-5|TRBJ2-5
CASGLPTEPGETQYF
>TRBV28|TRBJ2-5
CASSLLGAGETQYF
>TRBV6-8|TRBJ1-2
CASSGQGLGYTF
>TRBV4-2|TRBJ2-7
CASSLGLAVNEQYF
>TRBV6-1|.
CASTWGGASSYNEQYF